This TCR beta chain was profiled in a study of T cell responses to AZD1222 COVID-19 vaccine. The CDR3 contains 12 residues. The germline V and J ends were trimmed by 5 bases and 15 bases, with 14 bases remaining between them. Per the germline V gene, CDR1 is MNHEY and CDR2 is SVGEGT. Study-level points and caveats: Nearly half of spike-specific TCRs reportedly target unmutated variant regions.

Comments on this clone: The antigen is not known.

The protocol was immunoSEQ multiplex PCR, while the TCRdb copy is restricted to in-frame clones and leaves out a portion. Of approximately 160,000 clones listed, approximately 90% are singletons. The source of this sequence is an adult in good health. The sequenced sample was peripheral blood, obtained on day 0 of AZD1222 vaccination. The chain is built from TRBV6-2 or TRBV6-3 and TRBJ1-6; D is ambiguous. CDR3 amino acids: CASSLTDGLLHF. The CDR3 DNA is TGTGCCAGCAGTCTCACCGACGGCCTCCTCCACTTT.